The present TCR beta chain was sequenced within a study of regulatory T cells in long-lasting Graves disease. Notes on this clonotype: The target antigen is unknown.

Noted time point: newly diagnosed GD, antithyroid drugs for less than 3 months. RNA extracted from PBMCs served as the sequencing template. Combining iRepertoire HTBI primers with Arm-PCR of CDR3 regions, the authors built TCR beta libraries. TCRdb passed the multiplex PCR reads through MiXCR, listing each CDR3 protein once. The data contain 550,000 to 600,000 distinct CDR3 sequences, around 16% of them singletons. Study-wide results and limits: Persistent Graves' patients showed reduced TCR diversity versus newly diagnosed patients.

This CDR3 spans 12 amino acids. From germline, CDR1 is DFQATT and CDR2 SNEGSKA (reference sequence). Between the trimmed V and J ends, which lost 1 base and 3 bases, there was a span of 6 bases. In addition, the sample was reused for a study of T cells in Graves' hyperthyroidism and ophthalmopathy.

This specimen was peripheral blood mononuclear cells (PBMCs), taken at new diagnosis, from a patient treated with antithyroid drugs. The source of this sequence is a man aged 18 to 29 with Graves disease. The chain links TRBV20-1 to TRBJ1-2, with D hard to call. CDR3 DNA: TGCAGTGCTAGAGGAGGAGACTATGGCTACACCTTC. It translates to CSARGGDYGYTF.